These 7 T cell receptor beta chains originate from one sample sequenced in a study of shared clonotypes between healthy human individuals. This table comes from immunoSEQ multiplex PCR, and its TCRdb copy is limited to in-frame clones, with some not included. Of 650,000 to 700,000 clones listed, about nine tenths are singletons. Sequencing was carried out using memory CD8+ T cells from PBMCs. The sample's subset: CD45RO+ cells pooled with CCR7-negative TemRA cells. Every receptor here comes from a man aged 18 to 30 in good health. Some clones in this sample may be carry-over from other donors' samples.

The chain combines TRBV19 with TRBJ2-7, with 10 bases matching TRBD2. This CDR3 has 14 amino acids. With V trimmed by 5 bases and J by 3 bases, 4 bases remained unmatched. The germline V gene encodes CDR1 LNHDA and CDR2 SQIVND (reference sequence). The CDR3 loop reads CASSLAGGFYEQYF. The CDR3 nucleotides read TGTGCCAGTAGTTTAGCGGGAGGCTTCTACGAGCAGTACTTC.

The DNA for the CDR3 is TGTGCCAGCAGCTCCCACCCCCCGGGACTAGCGGGAGGGCCTAGGAACAATGAGCAGTTCTTC. Its translation is CASSSHPPGLAGGPRNNEQFF. V usage is TRBV7-3 and J usage is TRBJ2-1, with TRBD2 identical over 16 bases. Germline CDR1 SGHTA, CDR2 FQGTGA. V was pared by 4 bases and J by 5 bases, with 17 bases of the junction left unmatched. This CDR3 has 21 amino acids.

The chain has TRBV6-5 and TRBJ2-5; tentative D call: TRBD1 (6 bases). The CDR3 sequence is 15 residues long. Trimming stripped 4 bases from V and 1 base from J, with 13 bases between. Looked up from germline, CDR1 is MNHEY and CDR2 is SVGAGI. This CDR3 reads CASSFSRTVQETQYF. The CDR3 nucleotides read TGTGCCAGCAGTTTCTCCCGGACAGTCCAAGAGACCCAGTACTTC.

CDR3 in DNA: TGTGCCAGCTCACCTTCGCATGAGCAGTTCTTC. It encodes CASSPSHEQFF. The genes are TRBV18 and TRBJ2-1, with D uncertain. Germline values: CDR1 KGHSH, CDR2 LQKENI. There are 11 residues in the CDR3. Trimming cost V 3 bases and J 8 bases, with 5 bases left between them.

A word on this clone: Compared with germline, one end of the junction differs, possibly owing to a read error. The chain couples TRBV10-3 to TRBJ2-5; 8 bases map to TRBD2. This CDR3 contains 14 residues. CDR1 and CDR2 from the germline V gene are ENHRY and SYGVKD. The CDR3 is CAISEAGEGETQYF. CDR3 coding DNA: TGTGCCATAAGTGAAGCGGGAGAGGGGGAGACCCAGTACTTC.

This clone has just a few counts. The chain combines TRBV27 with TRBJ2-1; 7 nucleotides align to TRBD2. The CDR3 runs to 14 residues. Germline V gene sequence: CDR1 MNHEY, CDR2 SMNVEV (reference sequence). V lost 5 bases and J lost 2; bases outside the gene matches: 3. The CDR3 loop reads CASSPLAAYNEQFF. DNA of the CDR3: TGTGCCAGCAGTCCCCTAGCGGCCTACAATGAGCAGTTCTTC.

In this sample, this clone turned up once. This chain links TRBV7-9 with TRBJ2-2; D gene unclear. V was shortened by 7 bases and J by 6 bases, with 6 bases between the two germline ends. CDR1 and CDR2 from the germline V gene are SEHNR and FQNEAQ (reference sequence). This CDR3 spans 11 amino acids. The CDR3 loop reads CASITPGELFF. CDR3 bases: TGTGCCAGCATAACACCCGGGGAGCTGTTTTTT.